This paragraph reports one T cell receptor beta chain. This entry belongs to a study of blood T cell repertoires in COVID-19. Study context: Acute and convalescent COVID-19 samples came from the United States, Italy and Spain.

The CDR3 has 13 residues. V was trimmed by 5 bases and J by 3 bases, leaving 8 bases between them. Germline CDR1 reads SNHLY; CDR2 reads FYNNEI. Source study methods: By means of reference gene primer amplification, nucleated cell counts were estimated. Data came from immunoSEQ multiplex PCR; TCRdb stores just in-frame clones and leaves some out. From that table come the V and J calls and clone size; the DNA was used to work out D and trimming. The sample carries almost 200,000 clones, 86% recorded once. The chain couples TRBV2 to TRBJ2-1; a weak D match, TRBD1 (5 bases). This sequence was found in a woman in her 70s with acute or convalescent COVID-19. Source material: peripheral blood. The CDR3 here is CASSPQGYNEQFF. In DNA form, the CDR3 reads TGTGCCAGCAGTCCCCAGGGCTACAATGAGCAGTTCTTC.